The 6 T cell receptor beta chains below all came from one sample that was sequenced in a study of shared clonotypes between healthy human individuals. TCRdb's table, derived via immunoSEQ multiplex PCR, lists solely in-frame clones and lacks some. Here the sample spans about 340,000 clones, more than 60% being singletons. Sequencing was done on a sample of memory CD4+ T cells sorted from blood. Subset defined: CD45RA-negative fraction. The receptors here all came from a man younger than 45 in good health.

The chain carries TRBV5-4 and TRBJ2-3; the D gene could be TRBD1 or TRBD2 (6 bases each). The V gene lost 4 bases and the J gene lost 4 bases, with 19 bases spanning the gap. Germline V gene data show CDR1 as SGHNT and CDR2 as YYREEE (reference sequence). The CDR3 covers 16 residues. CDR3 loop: CASSSVRVGGADTQYF. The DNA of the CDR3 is TGTGCCAGCAGCAGCGTCAGAGTGGGGGGCGCAGATACGCAGTATTTT. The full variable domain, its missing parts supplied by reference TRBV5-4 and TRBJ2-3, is ETGVTQSPTHLIKTRGQQVTLRCSSQSGHNTVSWYQQALGQGPQFIFQYYREEENGRGNFPPRFSGLQFPNYSSELNVNALELDDSALYLCASSSVRVGGADTQYFGPGTRLTVL.

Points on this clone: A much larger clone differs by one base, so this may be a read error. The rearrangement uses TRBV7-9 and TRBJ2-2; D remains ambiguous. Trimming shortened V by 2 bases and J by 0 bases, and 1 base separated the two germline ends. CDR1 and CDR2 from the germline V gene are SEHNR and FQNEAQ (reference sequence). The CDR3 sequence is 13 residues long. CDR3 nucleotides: TGTGCCAGCAGCTTAACGAACACCGGGGAGCTGTTTTTT. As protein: CASSLTNTGELFF. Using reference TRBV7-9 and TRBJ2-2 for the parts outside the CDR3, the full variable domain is DTGVSQNPRHKITKRGQNVTFRCDPISEHNRLYWYRQTLGQGPEFLTYFQNEAQLEKSRLLSDRFSAERPKGSFSTLEIQRTEQGDSAMYLCASSLTNTGELFFGEGSRLTVL.

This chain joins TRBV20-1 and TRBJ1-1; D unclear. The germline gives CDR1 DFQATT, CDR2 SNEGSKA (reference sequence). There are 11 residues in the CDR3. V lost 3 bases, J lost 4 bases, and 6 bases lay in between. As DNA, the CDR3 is TGCAGTGCTAGTTGGCCCACTGAAGCTTTCTTT. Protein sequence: CSASWPTEAFF.

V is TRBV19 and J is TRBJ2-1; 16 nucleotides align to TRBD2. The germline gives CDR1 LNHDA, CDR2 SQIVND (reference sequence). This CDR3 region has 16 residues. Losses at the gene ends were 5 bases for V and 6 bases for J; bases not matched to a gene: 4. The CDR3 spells CASSGGTSGRVNEQFF. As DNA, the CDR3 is TGTGCCAGTAGTGGGGGGACTAGCGGGAGGGTCAATGAGCAGTTCTTC.

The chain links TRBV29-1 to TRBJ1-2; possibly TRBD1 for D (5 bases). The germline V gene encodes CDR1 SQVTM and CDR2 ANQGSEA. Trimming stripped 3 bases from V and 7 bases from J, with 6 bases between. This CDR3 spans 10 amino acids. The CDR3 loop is CSVDGAGYTF. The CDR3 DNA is TGCAGCGTTGATGGGGCTGGCTACACCTTC.

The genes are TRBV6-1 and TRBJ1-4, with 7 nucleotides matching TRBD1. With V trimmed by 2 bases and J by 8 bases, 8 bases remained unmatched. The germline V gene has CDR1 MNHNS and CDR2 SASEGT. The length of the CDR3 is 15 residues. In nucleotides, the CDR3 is TGTGCCAGCAGTGAAACCTGGGACAGAAGGGAAAAACTGTTTTTT. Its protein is CASSETWDRREKLFF.